The sequence of this TCR beta chain was determined in a study of blood T cell repertoires in COVID-19 (TCRdb year 2020). About the study as a whole: Collaborator samples came from the United States, Italy and Spain and covered acute and convalescent phases of COVID-19. The prospective study material was composed of cDNA or gDNA derived from T cells, B-cell-depleted T cells, or PBMCs. Sample metadata almost always included a de-identified subject ID, COVID-19 status, age in years and sex. The repertoires were released in a freely available public database intended as a resource for research on the immune response to SARS-CoV-2. Where available, HLA class I and class II types were taken from metadata supplied by the sample provider and were not determined by assay-based typing. Samples came from the ongoing ImmuneRACE study (first 160 participants) plus 1,254 subjects from 6 global collaborators. Deeply sampled blood TCRbeta repertoires from subjects exposed to, actively infected with, or recovered from COVID-19 were included in the dataset.

Whole blood was collected in K2EDTA tubes by collaborating institutions according to the institutions' own protocols. Collaborator samples were shipped for TCRbeta analysis as frozen whole blood, isolated PBMCs, or DNA extracted from either sample type. Paper-wide results and their limitations: The amount of clinical and demographic metadata varied by source and participant and was provided uncurated.

TCRbeta CDR3 regions were amplified from genomic DNA using the immunoSEQ Assay, a bias-controlled multiplex PCR. The authors processed their data as follows. The number of nucleated cells in each sample was estimated from the amplification of reference gene primers within the assay. To quantify the absolute abundance of each unique TCRbeta CDR3 rearrangement, sequence reads were collapsed and filtered. For each sample, productive Simpson clonality was calculated by taking the square root of Simpson's diversity index across productive rearrangements. Drawn from immuneACCESS, this table holds only the in-frame rearrangements with V and J called that TCRdb kept. Clones are partly lost; checked studies trace under half to an unresolved V gene and leave the rest unexplained. The V and J calls and clone size were taken over from that table, and D and trimming were inferred from the DNA. Across this sample there are fewer than 150,000 clones, with around 88% seen only once. Together, the top ten hold roughly 1% of the sample.

Germline trimming amounts to 5 bases on V and 8 bases on J, with 14 as the count of junction bases outside the gene matches. The CDR3 starts with the cysteine, ends with the phenylalanine, and has 16 residues. Here the CDR3 DNA is all that survives: 48 bases in frame from base 1. For CDR1 and CDR2, the germline V gene lists SGHVS and FQNEAQ. With regard to this clone: No antigen is known for it. Base qualities were left out, and no much larger clone turns up one base away.

The sample taken for sequencing was peripheral blood. The receptor chain draws on TRBV7-8 and TRBJ2-7, with TRBD1 identical over 11 junction bases. This sequence originates from a woman aged 50 to 65 with active or convalescent COVID-19. At the DNA level, the sequence is TGTGCCAGCAGCCAGCCCGGTGGGACAGGGGGTGGGAAGCAGTACTTC. This sequence encodes CASSQPGGTGGGKQYF.